The clone carrying this T cell receptor beta chain was picked up one time. This entry belongs to a study of blood T cell repertoires in COVID-19. In the original workflow: Amplification of reference gene primers was used by the study to estimate nucleated cell counts. The method was immunoSEQ multiplex PCR; TCRdb's version includes in-frame clones alone and lacks a portion of them. The DNA was the basis for D and trimming; V, J and clone size are from that table. The sample has around 260,000 clones; more than 85% are singletons. V shed 8 bases and J shed 7 bases, with 21 bases lying between them. This CDR3 is 15 amino acids long. In germline, CDR1 is MNHEY, CDR2 SVGAGI.

The TCR comes from a young adult with COVID-19, enrolled during active disease. The J gene is TRBJ2-1, the V gene TRBV6-5, with D possibly matching TRBD2 (5 bases). Material: peripheral blood. This CDR3 reads CASLPSGFPGNEQFF. DNA of the CDR3: TGTGCCAGCCTCCCCTCGGGCTTCCCGGGGAATGAGCAGTTCTTC.